The 14 T cell receptor beta chains below come from one sample, sequenced in a study of blood T cell repertoires in COVID-19. Sequencing was performed with immunoSEQ multiplex PCR; in TCRdb, only in-frame clones are kept and a portion is missing. The data show roughly 100,000 clones, with about 90% seen just once and 6% to 6.5% held by the top ten. The sample was peripheral blood. These receptors all stem from a human donor in a cohort sampled during active COVID-19.

V and J are TRBV7-2 and TRBJ2-5; D unclear. Germline V lookup: CDR1 SGHTA, CDR2 FQGNSA. Between the trimmed V and J ends, which lost 6 bases and 0 bases, there was a span of 11 bases. The CDR3 totals 14 residues. CDR3 coding DNA: TGTGCCAGCAGTTACACCTTCGACCAAGAGACCCAGTACTTC. This encodes CASSYTFDQETQYF.

The chain employs TRBV7-3 and TRBJ2-1; D possibly corresponds to TRBD2 (5 bases). In germline, CDR1 is SGHTA, CDR2 FQGTGA. There are 14 residues in the CDR3. The V and J ends lost 5 bases and 9 bases respectively, with 17 bases between them. The CDR3 nucleotides are TGTGCCAGCAGCCCAACTTCACTAGTCACTGAGCAGTTCTTC. As protein: CASSPTSLVTEQFF.

This clone appeared once. The rearrangement uses TRBV28 and TRBJ2-7, with a possible D match to TRBD1 (6 bases). Germline V CDR1 and CDR2: MDHEN, SYDVKM. V was clipped by 5 bases and J by 0 bases, with 17 bases between them. This CDR3 contains 16 residues. CDR3 coding DNA: TGTGCCAGCAGTCTGGCCTCCGGGACATCCTCCTACGAGCAGTACTTC. This gives the protein CASSLASGTSSYEQYF.

The CDR3 here is CASSDSGTDYEQYF. The CDR3 nucleotides read TGTGCCAGCAGTGATTCAGGGACTGACTACGAGCAGTACTTC. The chain carries TRBV6-6 and TRBJ2-7, with D possibly being TRBD2 (6 bases). The CDR3 contains 14 residues. Trimming cost V 5 bases and J 3 bases, with 14 bases left between them. CDR1 MNHNY and CDR2 SVGAGI come from the germline V gene (reference sequence).

V gene TRBV16 combines with J gene TRBJ2-3; tentative D call: TRBD2 (6 bases). The V gene lost 3 bases and the J gene lost 3 bases, with 16 bases spanning the gap. Germline CDR1 KGHSY, CDR2 FQNENV. CDR3 length: 16 amino acids. The CDR3 region has the DNA TGTGCCAGCAGCCATCTCCCCAGCGGGTATACAGATACGCAGTATTTT. The encoded protein is CASSHLPSGYTDTQYF.

The chain is built from TRBV10-1 and TRBJ1-5, with 9 nucleotides matching TRBD1. V lost 0 bases and J lost 0; bases outside the gene matches: 3. Per germline, CDR1 WNHNN and CDR2 SYGVQD (reference sequence). CDR3 size: 17 residues. CDR3 nucleotides: TGCGCCAGCAGTGAGTCGGGACAGGGAAATAGCAATCAGCCCCAGCATTTT. Translation gives CASSESGQGNSNQPQHF.

The chain links TRBV28 to TRBJ2-7, with 9 bases fitting TRBD1. This CDR3 has 16 residues. The germline gives CDR1 MDHEN, CDR2 SYDVKM. V lost 4 bases to trimming and J lost 0 bases; unmatched junction nucleotides: 7. In DNA form, the CDR3 reads TGTGCCAGCAGTTCTCCGGGACAGGGAGTCTCCTACGAGCAGTACTTC. It codes for CASSSPGQGVSYEQYF.

The chain has TRBV5-8 and TRBJ1-1, with D possibly matching TRBD1 (6 bases). Between the trimmed V and J ends, which lost 3 bases and 0 bases, there was a span of 18 bases. The CDR3 contains 17 residues. From germline, CDR1 is SGHTS and CDR2 YDEGEE. The CDR3 coding sequence is TGTGCCAGCAGCTGGACAGAAGGCTTTGTCTTGAACACTGAAGCTTTCTTT. Encoded protein: CASSWTEGFVLNTEAFF.

This clone appeared once. This chain uses TRBV6-5 with TRBJ1-5; D call uncertain. Trimming pared 10 bases from V and 6 bases from J, leaving 16 bases between. Germline CDR1 is MNHEY and CDR2 is SVGAGI. The CDR3 has 13 amino acids. The DNA of the CDR3 is TGTGCCACCACACTAACGGCTGGTCAGCCCCAGCATTTT. This gives the protein CATTLTAGQPQHF.

This clone was observed once. This chain connects TRBV5-1 to TRBJ2-3, with 7 bases fitting TRBD2. The trim removed 0 bases at V and 2 bases at J, leaving 6 bases unmatched. The CDR3 extends over 16 amino acids. Germline V CDR1 and CDR2: SGHRS, YFSETQ. The CDR3 DNA is TGCGCCAGCAGCTTGGATCCTAGCGGAACCACAGATACGCAGTATTTT. The encoded protein is CASSLDPSGTTDTQYF.

The chain couples TRBV19 to TRBJ1-1; 10 bases line up with TRBD1. The CDR3 is made up of 15 amino acids. Trimming took 6 bases from V and 6 from J; bases not matched to a gene: 10. Germline assignment: CDR1 LNHDA and CDR2 SQIVND (reference sequence). DNA for the CDR3: TGTGCCAGTAGATCCGATTTGACAGGGGGCTCTGAAGCTTTCTTT. Its protein is CASRSDLTGGSEAFF.

This clone was recorded only once. The V gene is TRBV5-6, the J gene TRBJ2-5; 10 positions match TRBD1. CDR3 length: 16 residues. CDR1 SGHDT and CDR2 YYEEEE come from the germline V gene. V dropped 2 bases and J dropped 7; count of bases not matched to a gene: 11. The CDR3 DNA reads as TGTGCCAGCAGCTTCCCAGGACAGGGGGGAATAGGGACCCAGTACTTC. Translated: CASSFPGQGGIGTQYF.

CDR3 sequence: CATSRDLSGRGKEKLFF. CDR3 bases: TGTGCCACCAGCAGAGATCTCAGCGGCAGGGGAAAAGAAAAACTGTTTTTT. The chain combines TRBV15 with TRBJ1-4; D possibly corresponds to TRBD1 (6 bases). The CDR3 covers 17 residues. The germline V gene encodes CDR1 LNHNV and CDR2 YYDKDF (reference sequence). V was trimmed by 0 bases and J by 8 bases, leaving 19 bases between them.

V usage is TRBV29-1 and J usage is TRBJ2-3; TRBD1 matches 11 bases. V shed 0 bases and J 3 bases; nucleotides not matched to a gene: 8. Per germline, CDR1 SQVTM and CDR2 ANQGSEA. CDR3 length: 17 amino acids. CDR3 in amino acids: CSVEDAGTGGSTDTQYF. CDR3 coding DNA: TGCAGCGTTGAAGATGCCGGGACAGGGGGTTCGACAGATACGCAGTATTTT.